A single T cell receptor (beta chain) is shown here with its context. TCRdb passed the RT-PCR reads through MiXCR, listing each CDR3 protein once. This table has 180,000 or so distinct CDR3 sequences, 10% to 15% appearing once. These data originate in a study of response to subunit inactivated influenza vaccine. Germline V gene lookup returns CDR1 SGHDN and CDR2 FVKESK. CDR3 length: 12 residues. V dropped 5 bases and J dropped 10 bases, with 12 bases sitting between them. The same data also went into a second study, on T cells expressing NK-cell markers. This second study says: Researchers built TCR beta cDNA using 5'RACE template switching with UMIs. Sorted CD3+CD56-NKG2C+, CD3+CD56+NKG2C+ and CD3+CD56+NKG2C- T cells supplied the TCR beta repertoires. These clonotypes also led the CD3+CD56-NKG2C+ fraction in a few donors.

The chain is built from TRBV14 and TRBJ2-1; D may be TRBD2 (5 bases). The source was CD8+ T cells sorted from PBMCs, collected roughly 12 days after vaccination. This receptor was taken from a man aged 45-65 years who received an inactivated influenza vaccine. The CDR3 DNA is TGTGCCAGCAGCAAACTAGTTAAGGAGCAGTTCTTC. It is translated as CASSKLVKEQFF.